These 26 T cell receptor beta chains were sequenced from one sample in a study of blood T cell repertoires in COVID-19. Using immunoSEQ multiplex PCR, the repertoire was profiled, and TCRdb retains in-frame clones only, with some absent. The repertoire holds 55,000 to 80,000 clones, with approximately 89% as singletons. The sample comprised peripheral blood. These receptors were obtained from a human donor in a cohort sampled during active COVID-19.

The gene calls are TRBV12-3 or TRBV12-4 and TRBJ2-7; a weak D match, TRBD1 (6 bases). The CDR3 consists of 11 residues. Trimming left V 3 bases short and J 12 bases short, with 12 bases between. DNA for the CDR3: TGTGCCAGCAGTTTGGGGGCAGGGTTGTACTTC. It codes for CASSLGAGLYF.

Written as DNA, the CDR3 is TGTGCCAGCAGCTCCAAAATCGGGACTTCTGGAAACACCATATATTTT. This codes for CASSSKIGTSGNTIYF. The rearrangement uses TRBV5-4 and TRBJ1-3; D is perhaps TRBD1 (5 bases). There are 16 residues in the CDR3. V was pared by 3 bases and J by 1 base, with 14 bases between. Germline CDR1 reads SGHNT; CDR2 reads YYREEE (reference sequence).

DNA of the CDR3: TGTGCCAGCAGTTCGGGGGGTTACATGAACACTGAAGCTTTCTTT. This encodes CASSSGGYMNTEAFF. The gene calls are TRBV6-5 and TRBJ1-1, with D tentatively TRBD1 (5 bases). The CDR3 consists of 15 residues. Germline V gene lookup returns CDR1 MNHEY and CDR2 SVGAGI. The ends were cut back, 4 bases at V and 0 bases at J, with 12 bases in the middle.

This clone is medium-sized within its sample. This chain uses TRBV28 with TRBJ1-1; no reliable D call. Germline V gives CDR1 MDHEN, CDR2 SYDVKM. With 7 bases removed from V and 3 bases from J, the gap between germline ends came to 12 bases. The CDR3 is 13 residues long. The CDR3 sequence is CASTLDGDTEAFF. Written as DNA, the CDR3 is TGTGCCAGCACTTTGGACGGGGACACTGAAGCTTTCTTT.

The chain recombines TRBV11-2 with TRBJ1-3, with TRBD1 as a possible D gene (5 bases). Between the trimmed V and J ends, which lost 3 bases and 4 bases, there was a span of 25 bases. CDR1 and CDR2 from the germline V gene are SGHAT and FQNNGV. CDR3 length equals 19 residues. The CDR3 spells CASSLEGPGFFVVGNTIYF. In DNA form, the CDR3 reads TGTGCCAGCAGCTTGGAGGGGCCGGGATTCTTCGTGGTCGGAAACACCATATATTTT.

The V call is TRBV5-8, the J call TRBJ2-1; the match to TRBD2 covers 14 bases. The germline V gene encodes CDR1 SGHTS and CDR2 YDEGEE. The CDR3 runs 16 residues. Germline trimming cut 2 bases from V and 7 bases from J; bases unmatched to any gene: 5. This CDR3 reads CASSLHGTSGSNEQFF. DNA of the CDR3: TGTGCCAGCAGCTTACACGGGACTAGCGGGAGTAATGAGCAGTTCTTC.

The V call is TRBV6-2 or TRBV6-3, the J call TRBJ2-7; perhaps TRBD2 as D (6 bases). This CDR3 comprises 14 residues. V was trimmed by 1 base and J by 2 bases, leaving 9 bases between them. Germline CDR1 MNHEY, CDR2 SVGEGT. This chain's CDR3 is CASSYLRGAYEQYF. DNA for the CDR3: TGTGCCAGCAGTTACTTGCGGGGCGCCTACGAGCAGTACTTC.

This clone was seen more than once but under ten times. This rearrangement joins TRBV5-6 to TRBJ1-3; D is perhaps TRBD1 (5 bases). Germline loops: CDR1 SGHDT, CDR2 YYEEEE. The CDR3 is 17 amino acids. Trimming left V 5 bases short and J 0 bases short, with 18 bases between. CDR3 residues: CASSTTGQHFSGNTIYF. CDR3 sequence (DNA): TGTGCCAGCAGTACTACAGGTCAACACTTCTCTGGAAACACCATATATTTT.

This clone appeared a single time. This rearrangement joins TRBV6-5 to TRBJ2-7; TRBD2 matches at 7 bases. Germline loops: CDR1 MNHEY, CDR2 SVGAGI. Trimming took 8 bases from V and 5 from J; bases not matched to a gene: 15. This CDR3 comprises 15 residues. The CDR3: CASETGGLLVHEQYF. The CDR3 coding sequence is TGTGCCAGCGAGACGGGGGGATTACTTGTCCACGAGCAGTACTTC.

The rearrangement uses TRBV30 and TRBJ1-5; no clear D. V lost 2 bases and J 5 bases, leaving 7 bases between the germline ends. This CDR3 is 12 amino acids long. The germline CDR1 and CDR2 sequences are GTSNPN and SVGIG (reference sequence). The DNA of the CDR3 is TGTGCCTGGAGTCTCGGTGATCAGCCCCAGCATTTT. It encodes CAWSLGDQPQHF.

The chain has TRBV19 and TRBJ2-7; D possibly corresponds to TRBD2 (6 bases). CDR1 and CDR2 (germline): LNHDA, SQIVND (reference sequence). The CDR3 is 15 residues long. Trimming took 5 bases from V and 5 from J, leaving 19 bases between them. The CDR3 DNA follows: TGTGCCAGTAGTTCCCCGGGAGAAGTCCAGGACGAGCAGTACTTC. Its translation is CASSSPGEVQDEQYF. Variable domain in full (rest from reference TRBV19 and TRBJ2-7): DGGITQSPKYLFRKEGQNVTLSCEQNLNHDAMYWYRQDPGQGLRLIYYSQIVNDFQKGDIAEGYSVSREKKESFPLTVTSAQKNPTAFYLCASSSPGEVQDEQYFGPGTRLTVT.

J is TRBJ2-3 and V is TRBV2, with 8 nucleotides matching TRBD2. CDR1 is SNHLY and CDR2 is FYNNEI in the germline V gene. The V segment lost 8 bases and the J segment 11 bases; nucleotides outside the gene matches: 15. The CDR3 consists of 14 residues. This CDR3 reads CASPGGPQAGEQYF. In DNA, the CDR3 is TGTGCCAGCCCCGGGGGGCCCCAAGCGGGGGAGCAGTATTTT. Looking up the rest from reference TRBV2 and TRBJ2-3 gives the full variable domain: EPEVTQTPSHQVTQMGQEVILRCVPISNHLYFYWYRQILGQKVEFLVSFYNNEISEKSEIFDDQFSVERPDGSNFTLKIRSTKLEDSAMYFCASPGGPQAGEQYFGPGTRLTVL.

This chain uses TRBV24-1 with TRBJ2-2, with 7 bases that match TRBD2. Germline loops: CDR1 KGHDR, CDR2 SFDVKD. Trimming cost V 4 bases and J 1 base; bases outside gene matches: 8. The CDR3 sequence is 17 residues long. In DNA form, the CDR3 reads TGTGCCACCAGTGAGCTCGGGGGGAGGGAGAACACCGGGGAGCTGTTTTTT. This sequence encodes CATSELGGRENTGELFF.

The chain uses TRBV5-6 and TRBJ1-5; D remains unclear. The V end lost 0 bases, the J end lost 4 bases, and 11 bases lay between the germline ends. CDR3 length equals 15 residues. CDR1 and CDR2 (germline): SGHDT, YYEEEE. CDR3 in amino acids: CASSLGGSGNQPQHF. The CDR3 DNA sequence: TGTGCCAGCAGCTTGGGTGGTTCGGGAAATCAGCCCCAGCATTTT.

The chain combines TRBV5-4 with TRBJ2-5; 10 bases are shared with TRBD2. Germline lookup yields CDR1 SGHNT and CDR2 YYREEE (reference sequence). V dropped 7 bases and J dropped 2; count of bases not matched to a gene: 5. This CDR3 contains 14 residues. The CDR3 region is CASQLAGQQETQYF. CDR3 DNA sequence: TGTGCCAGCCAACTAGCGGGGCAACAAGAGACCCAGTACTTC.

The chain's CDR3 is CASSPRDRAYEQYF. In nucleotides, the CDR3 is TGTGCCAGCAGCCCCCGGGACAGGGCCTACGAGCAGTACTTC. The V call is TRBV7-8, the J call TRBJ2-7, with 9 positions matching TRBD1. CDR3 length: 14 amino acids. Germline CDR1 reads SGHVS; CDR2 reads FQNEAQ. After removal of 5 bases from V and 2 bases from J, the junction contained 4 bases not matched to a gene.

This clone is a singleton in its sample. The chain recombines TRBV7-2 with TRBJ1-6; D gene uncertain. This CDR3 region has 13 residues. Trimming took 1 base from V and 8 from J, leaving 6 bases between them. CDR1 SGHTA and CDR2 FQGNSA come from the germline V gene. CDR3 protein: CASSLVEDSPLHF. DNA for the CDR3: TGTGCCAGCAGCTTAGTTGAGGATTCACCCCTCCACTTT.

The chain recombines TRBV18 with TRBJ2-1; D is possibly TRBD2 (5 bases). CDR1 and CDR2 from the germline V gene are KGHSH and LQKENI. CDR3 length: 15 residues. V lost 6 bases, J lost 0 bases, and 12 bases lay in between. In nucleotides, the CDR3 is TGTGCCAGCTCCCTGGACTCGGGCTCCTACAATGAGCAGTTCTTC. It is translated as CASSLDSGSYNEQFF.

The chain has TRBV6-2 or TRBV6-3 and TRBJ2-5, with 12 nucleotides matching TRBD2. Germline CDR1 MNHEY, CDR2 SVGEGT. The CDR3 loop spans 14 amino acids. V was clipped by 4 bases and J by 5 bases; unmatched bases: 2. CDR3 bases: TGTGCCAGCAGTTCCGGGACTAGCGGGGAGACCCAGTACTTC. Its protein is CASSSGTSGETQYF.

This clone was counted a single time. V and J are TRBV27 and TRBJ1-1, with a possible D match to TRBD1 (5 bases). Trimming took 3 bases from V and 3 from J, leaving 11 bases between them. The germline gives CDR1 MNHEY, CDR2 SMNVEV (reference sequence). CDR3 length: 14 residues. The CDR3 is CASSLAGRDTEAFF. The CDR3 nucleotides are TGTGCCAGCAGTTTGGCAGGGAGGGACACTGAAGCTTTCTTT.

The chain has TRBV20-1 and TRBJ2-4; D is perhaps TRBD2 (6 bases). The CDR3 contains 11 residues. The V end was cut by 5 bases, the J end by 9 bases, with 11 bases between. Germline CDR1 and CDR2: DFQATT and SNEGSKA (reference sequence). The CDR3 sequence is CSARDGSIQYF. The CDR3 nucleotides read TGCAGTGCTCGGGACGGGAGCATTCAGTACTTC.

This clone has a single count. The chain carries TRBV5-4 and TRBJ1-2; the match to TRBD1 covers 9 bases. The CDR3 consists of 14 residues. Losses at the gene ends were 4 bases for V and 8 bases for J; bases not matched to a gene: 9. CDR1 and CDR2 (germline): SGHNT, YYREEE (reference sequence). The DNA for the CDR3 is TGTGCCAGCAGCATATCCGGGACAGGGTTCGGCTACACCTTC. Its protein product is CASSISGTGFGYTF. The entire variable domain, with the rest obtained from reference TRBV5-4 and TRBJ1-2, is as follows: ETGVTQSPTHLIKTRGQQVTLRCSSQSGHNTVSWYQQALGQGPQFIFQYYREEENGRGNFPPRFSGLQFPNYSSELNVNALELDDSALYLCASSISGTGFGYTFGSGTRLTVV.

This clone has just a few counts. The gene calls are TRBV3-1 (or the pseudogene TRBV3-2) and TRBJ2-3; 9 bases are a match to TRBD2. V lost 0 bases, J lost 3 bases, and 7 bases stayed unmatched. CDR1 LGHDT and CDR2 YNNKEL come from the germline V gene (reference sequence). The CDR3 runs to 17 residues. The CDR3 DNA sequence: TGTGCCAGCAGCCAAGATCTAGCTAGCGGGATAACAGATACGCAGTATTTT. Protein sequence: CASSQDLASGITDTQYF.

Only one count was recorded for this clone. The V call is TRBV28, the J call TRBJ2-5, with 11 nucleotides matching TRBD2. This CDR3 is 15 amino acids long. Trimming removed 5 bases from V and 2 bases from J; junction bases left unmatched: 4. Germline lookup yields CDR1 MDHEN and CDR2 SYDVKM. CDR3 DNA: TGTGCCAGCAGTATGACTAGCGGGAAACAAGAGACCCAGTACTTC. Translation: CASSMTSGKQETQYF.

The CDR3: CASSIQGLGREKLFF. The CDR3 DNA reads TGTGCCAGCAGTATACAGGGGCTAGGCCGTGAAAAACTGTTTTTT. The gene calls are TRBV2 and TRBJ1-4, with 7 bases aligning to TRBD1. The CDR3 runs to 15 residues. Germline trimming cut 5 bases from V and 7 bases from J; bases unmatched to any gene: 10. Germline CDR1 SNHLY, CDR2 FYNNEI.

Here the CDR3 DNA reads TGTGCCAGCGCCCCGACAGCGAACACTGAAGCTTTCTTT. Translated: CASAPTANTEAFF. V is TRBV6-5 and J is TRBJ1-1; D possibly corresponds to TRBD1 (5 bases). The CDR3 consists of 13 residues. Per germline, CDR1 MNHEY and CDR2 SVGAGI. V was trimmed by 8 bases and J by 1 base, leaving 11 bases between them.